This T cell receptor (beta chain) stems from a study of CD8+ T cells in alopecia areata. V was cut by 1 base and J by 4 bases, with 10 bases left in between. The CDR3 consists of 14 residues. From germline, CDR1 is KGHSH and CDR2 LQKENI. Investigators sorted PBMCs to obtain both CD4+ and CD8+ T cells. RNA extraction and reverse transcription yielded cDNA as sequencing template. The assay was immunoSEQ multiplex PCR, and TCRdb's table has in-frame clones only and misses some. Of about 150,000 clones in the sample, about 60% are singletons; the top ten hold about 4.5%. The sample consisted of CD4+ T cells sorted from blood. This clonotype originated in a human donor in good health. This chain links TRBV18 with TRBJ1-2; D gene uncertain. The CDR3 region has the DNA TGTGCCAGCTCACCACAGGAGTCCGGCTATGGCTACACCTTC. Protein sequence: CASSPQESGYGYTF.